Given below is one T cell receptor (beta chain) in context. Its antigen is undetermined. This sample is drawn from a study of T cells expressing NK-cell markers. Study details: Seven of the eight sequenced donors were classified as HCMV-seropositive, and one was classified as seronegative. General study findings and limits: In several donors, these clonotypes also led the CD3+CD56-NKG2C+ fraction.

The authors made TCR beta cDNA libraries by 5'RACE template switching. This switching added a universal primer site and UMIs. TCRdb reprocessed the 5' RACE reads, with one entry per CDR3 protein and no DNA. This sample's table reports about 150,000 distinct CDR3 sequences. Germline V gives CDR1 SNHLY, CDR2 FYNNEI. This CDR3 comprises 12 residues. This clonotype was obtained from a man aged 18 to 69 in good health. The chain is built from TRBV2 and TRBJ1-2. Sequenced input: blood T cells: a sorted CD56 or NKG2C T cell subset, CD4+ or CD8+ T cells, or bulk PBMC T cells (not recorded which). CDR3 amino acids: CASSEARRGYTF.